This section outlines one T cell receptor beta chain sequence together with its context. The sample comes from a study of blood T cell repertoires in COVID-19. The overall study: The analysed material was cDNA or gDNA that came from T cells, B-cell-depleted T cells, or PBMCs.

Study processing details: Reference gene primer amplification gave nucleated cell count estimates. Data came from immunoSEQ multiplex PCR; TCRdb stores just in-frame clones and leaves some out. The V and J calls and the clone size are those of that table, but D and trimming were determined from the DNA. The sample lists 55,000 to 70,000 clones; 70% to 90% were seen once. Trimming shortened V by 0 bases and J by 6 bases, and 14 bases separated the two germline ends. Germline lookup yields CDR1 LNHDA and CDR2 SQIVND (reference sequence). This CDR3 is built from 15 residues. Sequencing used peripheral blood. V is TRBV19 and J is TRBJ1-1; D possibly corresponds to TRBD1 (6 bases). This TCR was recovered from a man between 60 and 75 years old with active or convalescent COVID-19. The CDR3 region has the DNA TGTGCCAGTAGTATAGATCTCCGCGGGGGCGCTGAAGCTTTCTTT. Protein: CASSIDLRGGAEAFF.